What follows are 19 T cell receptor beta chains derived from one specimen sequenced in a study of identical twins. TCRdb analysed the 5' RACE reads with MiXCR anew, one entry per CDR3 protein. This table has under 250,000 distinct CDR3 sequences, approximately 7.3% appearing once. These data were also reused for a study on yellow fever vaccine responses in identical twins.

The specimen sequenced was CD8+ T cells sorted from blood. Receptors originate from a young woman in good health.

This clonotype was picked up many times. V gene TRBV7-9 combines with J gene TRBJ2-1; the match to TRBD1 covers 8 bases. Germline V gene data show CDR1 as SEHNR and CDR2 as FQNEAQ (reference sequence). V dropped 5 bases and J dropped 8; count of bases not matched to a gene: 17. This CDR3 region has 17 residues. The CDR3 coding sequence is TGTGCCAGCAGCCCACCTATGGGGACAGGAGGGGACCATGAGCAGTTCTTC. Translated: CASSPPMGTGGDHEQFF.

This clonotype was recorded at least ten times. This rearrangement joins TRBV29-1 to TRBJ2-2, with 10 bases that match TRBD1. From germline, CDR1 is SQVTM and CDR2 ANQGSEA. The V segment lost 7 bases and the J segment 7 bases; nucleotides outside the gene matches: 12. The CDR3 runs 15 residues. In DNA form, the CDR3 reads TGCAGCGCGGGCTCCGGGACAGGGGATCACGGGGAGCTGTTTTTT. This encodes CSAGSGTGDHGELFF.

This clonotype appeared a few times. V gene TRBV7-7 combines with J gene TRBJ2-1, with 7 positions matching TRBD2. J was trimmed by 5 bases and V by 4 bases; bases with no gene match: 8. This CDR3 contains 15 residues. Germline assignment: CDR1 SSHAT and CDR2 FNYEAQ (reference sequence). The CDR3 DNA reads as TGTGCCAGCAGCTCAGATAGCGGGCCCAACAATGAGCAGTTCTTC. Translated: CASSSDSGPNNEQFF.

Only a few counts were recorded for this clonotype. Sequence at one end of the junction differs from germline and may be a read error. The chain employs TRBV20-1 and TRBJ1-1, with D maybe TRBD1 (5 bases). CDR3 length equals 13 residues. Germline loops: CDR1 DFQATT, CDR2 SNEGSKA (reference sequence). The CDR3 loop reads CSARGAGDTEAFF. The DNA of the CDR3 is TGCAGTGCAAGAGGGGCGGGAGACACTGAAGCTTTCTTT.

In its sample, this clonotype was seen a few times. The gene calls are TRBV2 and TRBJ2-2; 12 nucleotides line up with TRBD2. V was pared by 4 bases and J by 4 bases, with 4 bases of the junction left unmatched. CDR1 is SNHLY, CDR2 FYNNEI, per germline. CDR3 length: 16 residues. CDR3 in DNA: TGTGCCAGCAGTGCGACTAGCGGGGGAGGCACCGGGGAGCTGTTTTTT. Its protein product is CASSATSGGGTGELFF.

This clonotype was seen many times. For the CDR3, the DNA is TGTGCCAGCAGACAGACTAAACATGACCCTTCGGATGAGCAGTTCTTC. This sequence encodes CASRQTKHDPSDEQFF. The chain couples TRBV4-2 to TRBJ2-1; D is possibly TRBD2 (5 bases). The V end was cut by 6 bases, the J end by 8 bases, with 23 bases between. Germline CDR1 LGHNA, CDR2 YNFKEQ. The CDR3 spans 16 residues.

In its sample, this clonotype was seen a few times. The chain combines TRBV5-1 with TRBJ2-1, with D unclear. This CDR3 comprises 12 residues. Germline assignment: CDR1 SGHRS and CDR2 YFSETQ. The V end lost 0 bases, the J end lost 10 bases, and 8 bases lay between the germline ends. CDR3: CASSLVPEEQFF. The CDR3 coding sequence is TGCGCCAGCAGCTTGGTCCCGGAGGAGCAGTTCTTC.

This clonotype was seen ten or more times. The V and J genes are TRBV12-3 or TRBV12-4 and TRBJ1-5; a weak D match, TRBD1 (6 bases). This CDR3 spans 14 amino acids. V was clipped by 6 bases and J by 3 bases, with 12 bases between them. CDR3 amino acids: CASRQQGTNQPQHF. The CDR3 DNA sequence: TGTGCCAGCAGGCAACAGGGAACCAATCAGCCCCAGCATTTT.

A few counts support this clonotype. V gene TRBV12-3 or TRBV12-4 combines with J gene TRBJ2-1; possible D gene TRBD2, 6 bases. This CDR3 contains 14 residues. The V gene lost 6 bases and the J gene lost 8 bases, with 17 bases spanning the gap. The CDR3, as DNA: TGTGCCAGCAGCCCCTTGGGGGGAGGCGATGAGCAGTTCTTC. Its translation: CASSPLGGGDEQFF.

A note on this clonotype: Sequence at one end of the junction differs from germline and may be a read error. The rearrangement links TRBV6-5 to TRBJ2-1; either TRBD1 or TRBD2 may fit D (6 bases each). Germline CDR1 MNHEY, CDR2 SVGAGI. This CDR3 has 19 residues. CDR3 sequence reads: CASSYSGQFAQHVIREQIF. DNA for the CDR3: TGTGCCAGCAGTTACTCCGGACAGTTCGCCCAGCATGTCATCCGGGAGCAGATCTTC.

This chain links TRBV20-1 with TRBJ2-2; D is undetermined. Between the trimmed V and J ends, which lost 0 bases and 7 bases, there was a span of 12 bases. The CDR3 is made up of 14 amino acids. Germline loops: CDR1 DFQATT, CDR2 SNEGSKA (reference sequence). CDR3 coding DNA: TGCAGTGCTAGAGATGAGGAGCCCGGCGGGGAGCTGTTTTTT. It translates to CSARDEEPGGELFF.

This clonotype was observed many times. V usage is TRBV25-1 and J usage is TRBJ1-2; 7 bases align to TRBD1. CDR3 size: 12 residues. Germline assignment: CDR1 MGHDK and CDR2 SYGVNS. J lost 7 bases, V lost 4 bases, and 3 bases had no gene match. Here the CDR3 reads CASSAQGGGYTF. The CDR3 coding sequence is TGTGCCAGCAGTGCGCAGGGGGGTGGCTACACCTTC.

This clonotype showed up many times. The chain combines TRBV2 with TRBJ2-6; 10 bases fit TRBD1. J was trimmed by 3 bases and V by 4 bases; bases with no gene match: 9. The CDR3 extends over 18 amino acids. CDR1 is SNHLY, CDR2 FYNNEI, per germline. As DNA, the CDR3 is TGTGCCAGCAGTGCCCCCGGACAGGGGGGTCTTGGGGCCAACGTCCTGACTTTC. Its protein is CASSAPGQGGLGANVLTF.

The genes are TRBV5-6 and TRBJ2-6, with TRBD1 as a possible D gene (5 bases). The length of the CDR3 is 19 residues. Per the germline V gene, CDR1 is SGHDT and CDR2 is YYEEEE. Trimming shortened V by 0 bases and J by 3 bases, and 19 bases separated the two germline ends. CDR3 bases: TGTGCCAGCAGCTTGGGTACGGGTGATAGGGGCAATGGGGCCAACGTCCTGACTTTC. This codes for CASSLGTGDRGNGANVLTF.

This chain uses TRBV24-1 with TRBJ2-3; D call uncertain. The germline CDR1 and CDR2 sequences are KGHDR and SFDVKD. CDR3 length equals 13 residues. The V and J ends lost 5 bases and 2 bases respectively, with 7 bases between them. The CDR3 region has the DNA TGTGCCACCAGTGGATATAACACAGATACGCAGTATTTT. Protein sequence: CATSGYNTDTQYF.

The gene calls are TRBV9 and TRBJ2-6; TRBD2 is a possible D gene (6 bases). Germline CDR1 is SGDLS and CDR2 is YYNGEE. Deletions cut 5 bases from V and 0 bases from J, with 18 bases between. The CDR3 is 18 amino acids. Here the CDR3 DNA reads TGTGCCAGCAGTTCTTCCGGGACTCCCCGCTCTGGGGCCAACGTCCTGACTTTC. This codes for CASSSSGTPRSGANVLTF.

This clonotype was observed at least ten times. The CDR3: CSARTAPQETQYF. The DNA for the CDR3 is TGCAGCGCCCGGACTGCACCTCAAGAGACCCAGTACTTC. The chain uses TRBV29-1 and TRBJ2-5, with a weak D call TRBD2 (5 bases). The CDR3 is 13 amino acids. Germline lookup yields CDR1 SQVTM and CDR2 ANQGSEA. V lost 7 bases, J lost 2 bases, and 14 bases lay in between. The variable domain in full, completed from reference TRBV29-1 and TRBJ2-5, reads SAVISQKPSRDICQRGTSLTIQCQVDSQVTMMFWYRQQPGQSLTLIATANQGSEATYESGFVIDKFPISRPNLTFSTLTVSNMSPEDSSIYLCSARTAPQETQYFGPGTRLLVL.

With respect to this clonotype: Germline and junction disagree at one end, which may indicate a read error. The chain's CDR3 is CASRAQGAHHETQYF. The CDR3 nucleotides read TGTGCCAGCAGAGCCCAGGGGGCTCACCACGAGACCCAGTACTTC. This chain uses TRBV3-1 with TRBJ2-5; 8 bases are a match to TRBD1. Germline-derived CDR1 and CDR2 are LGHDT and YNNKEL (reference sequence). The CDR3 spans 15 residues.

This clonotype was seen more than once but under ten times. This CDR3 reads CATSPGTGEYEQYF. In nucleotides, the CDR3 is TGTGCCACCTCCCCCGGGACAGGGGAATACGAGCAGTACTTC. The chain couples TRBV15 to TRBJ2-7; 10 nucleotides align to TRBD1. V lost 8 bases, J lost 4 bases, and 8 bases stayed unmatched. This CDR3 region has 14 residues. Germline V lookup: CDR1 LNHNV, CDR2 YYDKDF (reference sequence).